The 32 T cell receptor beta chains below all came from one sample that was sequenced in a study of T-cell reconstitution after alpha-beta-depleted transplantation in children. Researchers prepared the TCRbeta library using unique molecular identifiers, the study reports. TCRdb redid the calling of the PCR reads with MiXCR, one entry per CDR3 protein. The sample yields 700,000 or so distinct CDR3 sequences, roughly 14% seen once. The starting material was PBMCs, obtained before TCRalphabeta/CD19-depleted stem cell transplant. The receptor set was obtained from a girl under 10 years old with congenital amegakaryocytic thrombocytopenia, due to receive a stem cell transplant.

V is TRBV12-3 or TRBV12-4 and J is TRBJ1-1; no definite D call. The CDR3 sequence is 15 residues long. V shed 5 bases and J shed 0 bases, with 13 bases lying between them. Written as DNA, the CDR3 is TGTGCCAGCAGTATAACCCCCTCGATGAACACTGAAGCTTTCTTT. Residues: CASSITPSMNTEAFF.

The sample holds many counts of this clonotype. The chain is built from TRBV28 and TRBJ2-3, with a possible D match to TRBD2 (6 bases). Trimming took off 2 bases at V and 0 bases at J, with 9 bases between the two ends. Per the germline V gene, CDR1 is MDHEN and CDR2 is SYDVKM. CDR3 length: 15 amino acids. The CDR3 here is CASSLLASSTDTQYF. The CDR3 DNA sequence: TGTGCCAGCAGTTTACTAGCGAGTAGCACAGATACGCAGTATTTT.

This clonotype was counted a few times. This sequence joins TRBV10-3 and TRBJ2-1; D call uncertain. Germline V gene data show CDR1 as ENHRY and CDR2 as SYGVKD. The CDR3 loop spans 14 amino acids. The V gene lost 3 bases and the J gene lost 0 bases, with 6 bases spanning the gap. CDR3 residues: CAISETSSYNEQFF. The CDR3 DNA is TGTGCCATCAGTGAAACATCCTCCTACAATGAGCAGTTCTTC.

In this sample, this clonotype turned up many times. This chain connects TRBV7-9 to TRBJ2-7, with D perhaps matching TRBD2 (6 bases). Germline V gives CDR1 SEHNR, CDR2 FQNEAQ (reference sequence). This CDR3 is 12 amino acids long. Trimming stripped 5 bases from V and 3 bases from J, with 8 bases between. Written as DNA, the CDR3 is TGTGCCAGCAGCCGTAGCGGCTACGAGCAGTACTTC. Translating it yields CASSRSGYEQYF.

This clonotype was found many times. The chain links TRBV5-1 to TRBJ2-7; possibly TRBD1 for D (6 bases). The CDR3 runs to 16 residues. Germline CDR1 is SGHRS and CDR2 is YFSETQ. V was trimmed by 0 bases and J by 2 bases, leaving 15 bases between them. This CDR3 reads CASSLASFGQTYEQYF. CDR3 DNA: TGCGCCAGCAGCTTGGCATCTTTCGGACAGACCTACGAGCAGTACTTC.

The genes are TRBV14 and TRBJ2-3; 8 bases line up with TRBD2. CDR1 and CDR2 from the germline V gene are SGHDN and FVKESK. The CDR3 contains 15 residues. Trimming cost V 2 bases and J 2 bases; bases outside gene matches: 3. CDR3 sequence (DNA): TGTGCCAGCAGCCAAACTAGCGGAGCCACAGATACGCAGTATTTT. Its translation is CASSQTSGATDTQYF.

The chain couples TRBV20-1 to TRBJ2-7; 9 bases agree with TRBD2. Losses at the gene ends were 3 bases for V and 6 bases for J; bases not matched to a gene: 9. The CDR3 contains 14 residues. Germline V lookup: CDR1 DFQATT, CDR2 SNEGSKA (reference sequence). Here the CDR3 reads CSARASGTRGEQYF. The CDR3 DNA is TGCAGTGCTAGGGCTAGCGGGACCCGGGGCGAGCAGTACTTC.

Comment on this clonotype: This could be a read error, since a much larger clone is one nucleotide away. This CDR3 fails to terminate in the conserved phenylalanine or tryptophan, so it likely reflects a read error. CDR3 bases: TGTGCCAGCGGGGCCACGTCTTTCAATGAGCAGTTCTCC. Residues: CASGATSFNEQFS. The rearrangement links TRBV6-1 to TRBJ2-1, with D possibly being TRBD1 (5 bases). Trimming took 8 bases from V and 6 from J, leaving 14 bases between them. The CDR3 length is 13 residues. Germline V CDR1 and CDR2: MNHNS, SASEGT.

The chain is built from TRBV29-1 and TRBJ1-1; 7 bases are shared with TRBD1. CDR3 length: 16 residues. Trimming cost V 7 bases and J 0 bases; bases outside gene matches: 14. The germline V gene has CDR1 SQVTM and CDR2 ANQGSEA. CDR3 DNA: TGCAGCGCGCAGGGGGAGGGTAGGGCGATGAACACTGAAGCTTTCTTT. It specifies CSAQGEGRAMNTEAFF. Full variable domain (remainder filled in from reference TRBV29-1 and TRBJ1-1): SAVISQKPSRDICQRGTSLTIQCQVDSQVTMMFWYRQQPGQSLTLIATANQGSEATYESGFVIDKFPISRPNLTFSTLTVSNMSPEDSSIYLCSAQGEGRAMNTEAFFGQGTRLTVV.

The chain carries TRBV29-1 and TRBJ2-7, with TRBD2 matching 14 bases. With V trimmed by 6 bases and J by 7 bases, 2 bases remained unmatched. The CDR3 is 12 residues long. CDR1 and CDR2 from the germline V gene are SQVTM and ANQGSEA. For the CDR3, the DNA is TGCAGCGTGGGACTAGCGGGAGAGGAGCAGTACTTC. This encodes CSVGLAGEEQYF.

The V and J genes are TRBV2 and TRBJ1-1; TRBD1 matches 10 bases. Germline V gene lookup returns CDR1 SNHLY and CDR2 FYNNEI. Trimming cost V 4 bases and J 4 bases; bases outside gene matches: 3. This CDR3 comprises 14 residues. DNA for the CDR3: TGTGCCAGCAGTGGACAGGGGGCCGGCACTGAAGCTTTCTTT. Its translation is CASSGQGAGTEAFF.

The table lists this clonotype with many counts. The V gene is TRBV20-1, the J gene TRBJ2-3, with TRBD2 identical over 12 bases. V was pared by 5 bases and J by 8 bases, with 8 bases of the junction left unmatched. The CDR3 sequence is 14 residues long. The germline gives CDR1 DFQATT, CDR2 SNEGSKA (reference sequence). The CDR3 region has the DNA TGCAGTGCTGGACTAGCGGGAATTGCTTTTACGCAGTATTTT. This sequence encodes CSAGLAGIAFTQYF.

This clonotype has a handful of counts. V usage is TRBV20-1 and J usage is TRBJ1-2; the D is unclear. Germline lookup yields CDR1 DFQATT and CDR2 SNEGSKA (reference sequence). This CDR3 contains 15 residues. The chain's CDR3 is CSRLALVGSNYGYTF. Written as DNA, the CDR3 is TGCAGCCGCTTGGCCCTTGTAGGATCTAACTATGGCTACACCTTC.

This clonotype was seen many times. The V call is TRBV29-1, the J call TRBJ2-5, with D unclear. From germline, CDR1 is SQVTM and CDR2 ANQGSEA. V gave up 3 bases and J gave up 4 bases, with 12 bases separating them. The CDR3 runs to 13 residues. CDR3: CSVEWSGPETQYF. CDR3 coding DNA: TGCAGCGTTGAGTGGTCAGGACCAGAGACCCAGTACTTC.

This clonotype was detected a few times. The chain joins TRBV10-2 to TRBJ2-3; TRBD2 matches at 8 bases. The CDR3 spans 16 residues. J was trimmed by 4 bases and V by 4 bases; bases with no gene match: 10. In germline, CDR1 is WSHSY, CDR2 SAAADI. The CDR3 DNA reads TGCGCCAGCAGTGGATTCGGCGGGAGGTCCGCAGATACGCAGTATTTT. Translating it yields CASSGFGGRSADTQYF.

The chain couples TRBV20-1 to TRBJ2-1; D gene uncertain. V was trimmed by 6 bases and J by 9 bases, leaving 12 bases between them. Germline loops: CDR1 DFQATT, CDR2 SNEGSKA (reference sequence). The CDR3 totals 11 residues. CDR3 amino acids: CSAHLRLEQFF. In DNA, the CDR3 is TGCAGTGCCCATCTGAGGCTTGAGCAGTTCTTC.

The rearrangement links TRBV14 to TRBJ1-1; no firm D call. CDR3 length: 13 amino acids. Germline V gene data show CDR1 as SGHDN and CDR2 as FVKESK. Trimming cost V 1 base and J 3 bases, with 6 bases left between them. CDR3 in DNA: TGTGCCAGCAGCCAAGGGACTCACACTGAAGCTTTCTTT. Protein product: CASSQGTHTEAFF.

Notes on this clonotype: A much larger clone lies one base from this, so it may be a read error. The CDR3 reads CASSLMVRQNNQPQHF. Here the CDR3 DNA reads TGTGCCAGCAGCTTGATGGTACGGCAGAACAATCAGCCCCAGCATTTT. The chain uses TRBV7-8 and TRBJ1-5; D not resolved. This CDR3 comprises 16 residues. Trimming stripped 3 bases from V and 3 bases from J, with 15 bases between. Germline-derived CDR1 and CDR2 are SGHVS and FQNEAQ.

This clonotype was counted ten times or more. The chain joins TRBV12-3 or TRBV12-4 to TRBJ2-5; weak D call: TRBD1 (6 bases). The length of the CDR3 is 15 residues. With 5 bases removed from V and 1 base from J, the gap between germline ends came to 14 bases. CDR3 sequence reads: CASSRSTGPQETQYF. The CDR3, as DNA: TGTGCCAGCAGTAGATCGACAGGCCCCCAAGAGACCCAGTACTTC.

The chain is built from TRBV5-1 and TRBJ1-2; possible D gene TRBD1, 5 bases. Germline V gene data show CDR1 as SGHRS and CDR2 as YFSETQ. Trimming stripped 4 bases from V and 3 bases from J, with 19 bases between. This CDR3 has 16 amino acids. CDR3 sequence reads: CASSPTGSRIDYGYTF. In DNA form, the CDR3 reads TGCGCCAGCAGCCCAACAGGATCCCGGATTGACTATGGCTACACCTTC.

This clonotype was picked up many times. The chain combines TRBV20-1 with TRBJ2-7; either TRBD1 or TRBD2 may supply D (6 bases each). Germline CDR1 DFQATT, CDR2 SNEGSKA (reference sequence). V was cut by 0 bases and J by 2 bases, with 26 bases left in between. This CDR3 is 19 amino acids long. CDR3: CSARDLTTGALALPYEQYF. The CDR3 DNA follows: TGCAGTGCTAGAGACCTTACGACAGGCGCGCTAGCGCTGCCCTACGAGCAGTACTTC.

About this clonotype: The conserved phenylalanine or tryptophan normally closing the CDR3 is absent here, so this likely arose from a read error. The CDR3 region has the DNA TGTGCCAGCAGACTTAACAGGGGGCGCGTGGAGACCCAGTACCTC. The encoded protein is CASRLNRGRVETQYL. The V gene is TRBV12-3 or TRBV12-4, the J gene TRBJ2-5; 9 bases fit TRBD1. The J segment lost 5 bases and the V segment lost 6 bases, leaving 10 bases of the junction unmatched. The CDR3 covers 15 residues.

The chain uses TRBV20-1 and TRBJ2-7; D may match TRBD1 or TRBD2 (5 bases each). CDR1 DFQATT and CDR2 SNEGSKA come from the germline V gene (reference sequence). With 3 bases removed from V and 0 bases from J, the gap between germline ends came to 9 bases. The CDR3 is 13 residues long. This chain's CDR3 is CSASGDGSYEQYF. For the CDR3, the DNA is TGCAGTGCTAGCGGGGACGGCTCCTACGAGCAGTACTTC.

At least ten counts were recorded for this clonotype. The V and J genes are TRBV13 and TRBJ1-2, with a weak D call TRBD1 (6 bases). V was cut by 8 bases and J by 4 bases, with 23 bases left in between. The CDR3 consists of 16 residues. Per germline, CDR1 PRHDT and CDR2 FYEKMQ (reference sequence). The CDR3: CASALSRGRGPYGYTF. CDR3 nucleotide sequence: TGTGCCAGCGCCCTGTCAAGGGGCAGGGGACCCTATGGCTACACCTTC. Together with reference TRBV13 and TRBJ1-2, the CDR3 gives the full variable domain: AAGVIQSPRHLIKEKRETATLKCYPIPRHDTVYWYQQGPGQDPQFLISFYEKMQSDKGSIPDRFSAQQFSDYHSELNMSSLELGDSALYFCASALSRGRGPYGYTFGSGTRLTVV.

A word on this clonotype: The junction departs from the called germline gene at one end, perhaps through a read error. This chain links TRBV20-1 with TRBJ2-1; TRBD2 aligns across 8 bases. Per germline, CDR1 DFQATT and CDR2 SNEGSKA (reference sequence). This CDR3 comprises 18 residues. The CDR3 DNA sequence: TGCTGTGCTAGTCTTCCAACTAGCGGCGTGTTATATTTCAATGAGCAGTTCTTC. Translating it yields CCASLPTSGVLYFNEQFF.

V and J are TRBV20-1 and TRBJ2-3; no reliable D call. The CDR3 has 14 amino acids. From germline, CDR1 is DFQATT and CDR2 SNEGSKA (reference sequence). Trimming removed 5 bases from V and 4 bases from J, with 16 bases in between. CDR3 protein: CSALQTSGADTQYF. The CDR3, as DNA: TGCAGTGCTTTACAGACCTCCGGCGCAGATACGCAGTATTTT.

V is TRBV7-6 and J is TRBJ2-1; no reliable D call. The germline V and J ends were trimmed by 5 bases and 8 bases, with 16 bases remaining between them. This CDR3 comprises 14 residues. Germline CDR1 SGHVS, CDR2 FNYEAQ. The CDR3 DNA is TGTGCCAGCAGCCCACGGCAACTTAGGGATGAGCAGTTCTTC. This sequence encodes CASSPRQLRDEQFF.

This clonotype has more than one count but fewer than ten. CDR3 DNA sequence: TGTGCCAGCAGTGAGGTTCTAGCCAAAAACATTCAGTACTTC. Protein sequence: CASSEVLAKNIQYF. The V gene is TRBV2, the J gene TRBJ2-4; D remains ambiguous. The CDR3 length is 14 residues. CDR1 is SNHLY and CDR2 is FYNNEI in the germline V gene. V lost 3 bases and J 0 bases, leaving 6 bases between the germline ends.

This clonotype was counted many times. The V and J genes are TRBV20-1 and TRBJ2-1; the D gene could be TRBD1 or TRBD2 (5 bases each). This CDR3 comprises 13 residues. Germline values: CDR1 DFQATT, CDR2 SNEGSKA (reference sequence). The germline V and J ends were trimmed by 7 bases and 4 bases, with 14 bases remaining between them. CDR3 residues: CSGDGHSYNEQFF. The CDR3 DNA reads as TGCAGTGGGGACGGACATTCATACAATGAGCAGTTCTTC.

This clonotype has ten or more counts. V usage is TRBV20-1 and J usage is TRBJ2-7, with TRBD2 identical over 8 bases. V shed 6 bases and J 2 bases; nucleotides not matched to a gene: 9. Looked up from germline, CDR1 is DFQATT and CDR2 is SNEGSKA (reference sequence). The length of the CDR3 is 14 residues. The DNA for the CDR3 is TGCAGTGCAATAAGCGCGGGAGGCACCTACGAGCAGTACTTC. Translated, it gives CSAISAGGTYEQYF.

Only a few counts were recorded for this clonotype. Here the CDR3 reads CASSFLTPGDHEQYF. The CDR3 DNA reads as TGTGCCAGCAGCTTCTTGACTCCCGGAGACCACGAGCAGTACTTC. The chain employs TRBV7-9 and TRBJ2-7; no reliable D call. V dropped 3 bases and J dropped 5 bases, with 17 bases sitting between them. The germline V gene encodes CDR1 SEHNR and CDR2 FQNEAQ (reference sequence). This CDR3 has 15 residues.

This clonotype has a handful of counts. This chain links TRBV12-3 or TRBV12-4 with TRBJ1-6; D gene unclear. V lost 5 bases, J lost 8 bases, and 7 bases lay in between. The CDR3 is 12 amino acids. The CDR3 region is CASSPRHSPLHF. The CDR3 nucleotides are TGTGCCAGCAGTCCTCGACATTCACCCCTCCACTTT.